This entry features one T cell receptor beta chain sequence. This entry belongs to a study of human CD8 memory T cell subsets. This CDR3 has 15 amino acids. Germline V gene lookup returns CDR1 MDHEN and CDR2 SYDVKM. Libraries for TCR beta were constructed using UMI-labeled 5' RACE. TCRdb reprocessed the 5' RACE reads and stores each CDR3 protein as one record, lacking DNA. The listing contains some 12,000 distinct CDR3 sequences. The chain couples TRBV28 to TRBJ2-5; TCRdb's D gene call, TRBD1, goes unchecked for lack of DNA. The sequence came from a human donor in good health. Sequencing was performed on CD8+ T cells from PBMCs. The CDR3 protein is CASSFAGTAQETQYF.